The 10 T cell receptor beta chains given below trace back to one sample, sequenced in a study of cytomegalovirus exposure and HLA in healthy donors. With 60 Vbeta and 13 Jbeta primers, the PCR was carried out. TCRdb's table, derived via immunoSEQ multiplex PCR, lists solely in-frame clones and lacks some. Of around 50,000 clones listed, roughly 83% are singletons. The material sequenced was PBMCs. All receptors derive from a man aged 30 to 39 in good health and CMV-seronegative.

The J gene is TRBJ2-7, the V gene TRBV18; tentative D call: TRBD2 (6 bases). CDR3 size: 15 residues. Trimming removed 5 bases at V and 3 bases at J, with 17 bases between. Germline V gene lookup returns CDR1 KGHSH and CDR2 LQKENI. The CDR3 region is CASSSSEGRRYEQYF. CDR3 nucleotide sequence: TGTGCCAGCTCATCTTCGGAGGGACGGCGCTACGAGCAGTACTTC.

The V and J genes are TRBV6-1 and TRBJ1-2, with D tentatively TRBD1 (6 bases). Germline lookup yields CDR1 MNHNS and CDR2 SASEGT. V was clipped by 4 bases and J by 5 bases, with 11 bases between them. The CDR3 has 13 residues. In DNA form, the CDR3 reads TGTGCCAGCAGTGCCATTACAGGGTATGGCTACACCTTC. Protein: CASSAITGYGYTF.

The chain couples TRBV7-2 to TRBJ2-5, with TRBD1 as a possible D gene (5 bases). This CDR3 is 15 amino acids long. Germline V gene lookup returns CDR1 SGHTA and CDR2 FQGNSA. Trimming shortened V by 4 bases and J by 5 bases, and 17 bases separated the two germline ends. The chain's CDR3 is CASSSGQGGLETQYF. CDR3 DNA sequence: TGTGCCAGCAGCTCTGGGCAGGGTGGTTTGGAGACCCAGTACTTC. The full variable domain, with the rest looked up from reference TRBV7-2 and TRBJ2-5, is GAGVSQSPSNKVTEKGKDVELRCDPISGHTALYWYRQSLGQGLEFLIYFQGNSAPDKSGLPSDRFSAERTGGSVSTLTIQRTQQEDSAVYLCASSSGQGGLETQYFGPGTRLLVL.

The chain links TRBV9 to TRBJ2-2; a possible D gene is TRBD2 (5 bases). Germline loops: CDR1 SGDLS, CDR2 YYNGEE. The CDR3 extends over 16 amino acids. The V and J ends lost 4 bases and 3 bases respectively, with 16 bases between them. CDR3 DNA sequence: TGTGCCAGCAGCTTCCGGGATGCGGGCGACACCGGGGAGCTGTTTTTT. This translates into CASSFRDAGDTGELFF.

The J gene is TRBJ2-1, the V gene TRBV27; 10 bases line up with TRBD1. With 5 bases clipped from V and 7 bases from J, the junction kept 11 bases outside the gene matches. This CDR3 has 16 residues. From germline, CDR1 is MNHEY and CDR2 SMNVEV (reference sequence). The CDR3 region has the DNA TGTGCCAGCAGTACGCTGACAGGGGGCGCTGATAATGAGCAGTTCTTC. This gives the protein CASSTLTGGADNEQFF.

Only one count was recorded for this clone. V is TRBV23-1 and J is TRBJ2-1, with D possibly TRBD1 on 6 matching bases. TRBV23-1 falls under the ORF class, with uncertain function. Trimming stripped 10 bases from V and 0 bases from J, with 13 bases between. The CDR3 covers 14 residues. This chain's CDR3 is CAIRWDNSYNEQFF. CDR3 DNA: TGCGCCATCCGGTGGGACAACTCCTACAATGAGCAGTTCTTC.

This sequence joins TRBV6-1 and TRBJ2-6; tentative D call: TRBD1 (5 bases). The CDR3 is made up of 17 amino acids. Trimming pared 2 bases from V and 2 bases from J, leaving 13 bases between. Germline lookup yields CDR1 MNHNS and CDR2 SASEGT. Here the CDR3 DNA reads TGTGCCAGCAGTGAAAGAGGCAGGGTGGCTGGGGCCAACGTCCTGACTTTC. It yields the protein CASSERGRVAGANVLTF.

The rearrangement uses TRBV7-3 and TRBJ2-3, with a possible D match to TRBD1 (6 bases). CDR3 length: 13 amino acids. Germline CDR1 reads SGHTA; CDR2 reads FQGTGA. Trimming removed 5 bases from V and 7 bases from J, with 13 bases in between. This CDR3 reads CASSKGGQNTQYF. The CDR3 DNA sequence: TGTGCCAGCAGCAAAGGGGGTCAGAATACGCAGTATTTT.

V gene TRBV11-3 combines with J gene TRBJ2-1; perhaps TRBD1 as D (5 bases). Trimming stripped 3 bases from V and 2 bases from J, with 8 bases between. The CDR3 totals 14 residues. Per the germline V gene, CDR1 is SGHNT and CDR2 is YENEEA. CDR3 DNA sequence: TGTGCCAGCAGCTTTCAGGGTACCTACAATGAGCAGTTCTTC. Translation gives CASSFQGTYNEQFF.

The chain employs TRBV6-5 and TRBJ2-2, with D possibly being TRBD2 (6 bases). The germline CDR1 and CDR2 sequences are MNHEY and SVGAGI. Deletions cut 8 bases from V and 8 bases from J, with 21 bases between. There are 15 residues in the CDR3. CDR3 region: CASRGPGGASGELFF. The CDR3, as DNA: TGTGCCAGCCGCGGGCCTGGCGGGGCAAGTGGGGAGCTGTTTTTT.